Described below is a single T cell receptor beta chain sequence and its context. This record comes from a study of blood T cell repertoires in COVID-19. Overall study context: The origin of the acute and convalescent COVID-19 samples was the United States, Italy and Spain. Sample material is recorded as cDNA or gDNA derived from T cells, B-cell-depleted T cells, or PBMCs.

Authors' methods: How many nucleated cells were present was estimated from reference gene primer amplification. Produced via immunoSEQ multiplex PCR; TCRdb's table is partial and in-frame only. V and J calls and clone size are those listed in that table; D and trimming were worked out from the DNA. The repertoire holds approximately 26,000 clones, with around 90% as singletons. The CDR3 length is 16 residues. The germline V gene encodes CDR1 SGHTA and CDR2 FQGNSA. With 1 base removed from V and 0 bases from J, the gap between germline ends came to 10 bases. Specimen: peripheral blood. This sequence originates from a human donor in a cohort sampled during active COVID-19. The donor label of this sample is uncertain. The V and J genes are TRBV7-2 and TRBJ1-3, with unresolved D. This chain's CDR3 is CASSLDAYSSGNTIYF. The CDR3 DNA reads TGTGCCAGCAGCTTAGATGCGTATAGCTCTGGAAACACCATATATTTT. Looking up the rest from reference TRBV7-2 and TRBJ1-3 gives the full variable domain: GAGVSQSPSNKVTEKGKDVELRCDPISGHTALYWYRQSLGQGLEFLIYFQGNSAPDKSGLPSDRFSAERTGGSVSTLTIQRTQQEDSAVYLCASSLDAYSSGNTIYFGEGSWLTVV.